These T cell receptor beta chains were read from a single sample in a study of identical twins. TCRdb recomputed calls from the 5' RACE reads with MiXCR, one row per CDR3 protein. The table includes 690,000 or so distinct CDR3 sequences, 8.5% to 9.5% detected once. These data also featured in a second study, about yellow fever vaccine responses in identical twins.

What was sequenced was PBMCs. The receptors shown here come from a woman under 30 in good health. CDR3s include the opening cysteine and the closing phenylalanine or tryptophan. A D gene is named only where the DNA matches it firmly. Clone size is stated in some rows and not others, as once, few, many or a class when expanded.

J gene: TRBJ2-7
V gene: TRBV20-1
D gene: -
clone size: few
CDR3 protein: CSAMYDLSYEQYF
CDR3 DNA: TGCAGTGCTATGTACGACCTCTCCTACGAGCAGTACTTC

J gene: TRBJ2-5
V gene: TRBV11-2
D gene: -
clone size: few
CDR3 protein: CASSALHLALVGETQYF
CDR3 DNA: TGTGCCAGCAGCGCATTACACCTAGCACTAGTAGGCGAGACCCAGTACTTC

J gene: TRBJ2-7
V gene: TRBV5-6
D gene: -
clone size: many
CDR3 protein: CASSHETGTYEQYF
CDR3 DNA: TGTGCCAGCAGCCACGAAACAGGGACCTACGAGCAGTACTTC

J gene: TRBJ1-1
V gene: TRBV12-3/TRBV12-4
D gene: TRBD1
clone size: many
CDR3 protein: CASSLGTGGTEAFF
CDR3 DNA: TGTGCCAGCAGTTTGGGGACAGGGGGCACTGAAGCTTTCTTT

J gene: TRBJ2-3
V gene: TRBV7-9
D gene: -
clone size: -
CDR3 protein: CASSLVPGSTDTQYF
CDR3 DNA: TGTGCCAGCAGCTTAGTCCCCGGGAGCACAGATACGCAGTATTTT

J gene: TRBJ2-1
V gene: TRBV20-1
D gene: -
clone size: few
CDR3 protein: CSARPPGREFF
CDR3 DNA: TGCAGTGCTAGACCTCCGGGCAGAGAGTTCTTC

J gene: TRBJ2-2
V gene: TRBV6-2/TRBV6-3
D gene: TRBD2
clone size: -
CDR3 protein: CAASYLPGPPTSGRKTGELFF
CDR3 DNA: TGTGCCGCCAGTTATCTGCCGGGACCACCGACTAGCGGGAGAAAGACCGGGGAGCTGTTTTTT

J gene: TRBJ2-3
V gene: TRBV7-2
D gene: TRBD2
clone size: few
CDR3 protein: CASSLSLGAGADTQYF
CDR3 DNA: TGTGCCAGCAGCCTATCGTTGGGTGCGGGAGCAGATACGCAGTATTTT

J gene: TRBJ2-1
V gene: TRBV7-9
D gene: -
clone size: -
CDR3 protein: CASSPERVGEQFF
CDR3 DNA: TGTGCCAGCAGCCCCGAGCGGGTGGGTGAGCAGTTCTTC

J gene: TRBJ2-1
V gene: TRBV20-1
D gene: TRBD2
clone size: few
CDR3 protein: CSARDRGRFLGSYNEQFF
CDR3 DNA: TGCAGTGCTAGAGATCGCGGGAGGTTTCTGGGCTCCTACAATGAGCAGTTCTTC

J gene: TRBJ2-1
V gene: TRBV19
D gene: -
clone size: -
CDR3 protein: CATSRSSDSYNEQFF
CDR3 DNA: TGTGCCACCTCAAGAAGTAGCGACTCATACAATGAGCAGTTCTTC

J gene: TRBJ2-2
V gene: TRBV3-1
D gene: -
clone size: -
CDR3 protein: CASSQARGVNTGELFF
CDR3 DNA: TGTGCCAGCAGCCAAGCTAGGGGGGTAAACACCGGGGAGCTGTTTTTT

J gene: TRBJ2-3
V gene: TRBV24-1
D gene: -
clone size: few
CDR3 protein: CATSSWGETDTQYF
CDR3 DNA: TGTGCCACCTCGAGCTGGGGTGAGACAGATACGCAGTATTTT

J gene: TRBJ2-3
V gene: TRBV29-1
D gene: -
clone size: -
CDR3 protein: CSGTGTDTQYF
CDR3 DNA: TGCAGCGGGACAGGCACAGATACGCAGTATTTT

J gene: TRBJ2-5
V gene: TRBV7-9
D gene: -
clone size: few
CDR3 protein: CASSEWGNQETQYF
CDR3 DNA: TGTGCCAGCAGCGAGTGGGGAAACCAAGAGACCCAGTACTTC

J gene: TRBJ2-3
V gene: TRBV10-2
D gene: -
clone size: many
CDR3 protein: CASSAIDTQYF
CDR3 DNA: TGCGCCAGCAGTGCGATTGATACGCAGTATTTT

J gene: TRBJ1-4
V gene: TRBV7-9
D gene: -
clone size: many
CDR3 protein: CASSRPRDVEKLFF
CDR3 DNA: TGTGCCAGCAGCAGACCGAGGGACGTTGAAAAACTGTTTTTT

J gene: TRBJ1-2
V gene: TRBV7-9
D gene: -
clone size: few
CDR3 protein: CASSSGPREGYTF
CDR3 DNA: TGTGCCAGCAGCTCCGGGCCCCGGGAAGGCTACACCTTC

J gene: TRBJ2-6
V gene: TRBV29-1
D gene: -
clone size: -
CDR3 protein: CSVRAGFSSGANVLTF
CDR3 DNA: TGCAGCGTTCGAGCAGGGTTCAGCTCTGGGGCCAACGTCCTGACTTTC

J gene: TRBJ1-2
V gene: TRBV7-3
D gene: -
clone size: many
CDR3 protein: CASSLTADYGYTF
CDR3 DNA: TGTGCCAGCAGCTTAACGGCGGACTATGGCTACACCTTC

J gene: TRBJ2-5
V gene: TRBV7-9
D gene: -
clone size: -
CDR3 protein: CASSLALPSGVRETQYF
CDR3 DNA: TGTGCCAGCAGCTTAGCGCTTCCCTCGGGAGTGAGGGAGACCCAGTACTTC

J gene: TRBJ2-1
V gene: TRBV25-1
D gene: TRBD1
clone size: many
CDR3 protein: CASSGTAQSSYNEQFF
CDR3 DNA: TGTGCCAGCAGCGGGACAGCCCAGAGCTCCTACAATGAGCAGTTCTTC

J gene: TRBJ2-4
V gene: TRBV15
D gene: -
clone size: -
CDR3 protein: CATSRVPGKVGKNIQYF
CDR3 DNA: TGTGCCACCAGCAGAGTCCCAGGGAAAGTGGGCAAAAACATTCAGTACTTC

J gene: TRBJ2-7
V gene: TRBV29-1
D gene: TRBD2
clone size: -
CDR3 protein: CSVATSGSYEQYF
CDR3 DNA: TGCAGCGTCGCGACTAGCGGGAGCTACGAGCAGTACTTC

J gene: TRBJ2-3
V gene: TRBV6-4
D gene: -
clone size: few
CDR3 protein: CASSDPLWGHTPSTDTQYF
CDR3 DNA: TGTGCCAGCAGTGACCCTCTATGGGGACACACACCTAGCACAGATACGCAGTATTTT

J gene: TRBJ2-1
V gene: TRBV6-4
D gene: -
clone size: few
CDR3 protein: CASSDGVWSGLYNEQFF
CDR3 DNA: TGTGCCAGCAGTGACGGGGTGTGGAGCGGGTTGTACAATGAGCAGTTCTTC

J gene: TRBJ2-3
V gene: TRBV4-1
D gene: TRBD2
clone size: -
CDR3 protein: CASSQDLSGGGGVMDTQYF
CDR3 DNA: TGCGCCAGCAGCCAAGATCTGAGCGGGGGGGGTGGGGTGATGGATACGCAGTATTTT

J gene: TRBJ2-7
V gene: TRBV12-3/TRBV12-4
D gene: -
clone size: many
CDR3 protein: CASSSFYEQYF
CDR3 DNA: TGTGCCAGCAGTTCATTCTACGAGCAGTACTTC

J gene: TRBJ1-1
V gene: TRBV6-5
D gene: TRBD1
clone size: many
CDR3 protein: CASTGGGTEAFF
CDR3 DNA: TGTGCCAGCACAGGGGGCGGCACTGAAGCTTTCTTT